This passage covers 30 T cell receptor beta chains from one sample sequenced in a study of siplizumab effects on memory and regulatory T cells. Profiling relied on immunoSEQ multiplex PCR, and the TCRdb table lists in-frame clones only, not all of them. Here the sample spans some 65,000 clones, roughly 88% being singletons. Sequencing was performed on Tregs sorted from blood. These receptor sequences come from a human donor in good health.

The chain recombines TRBV19 with TRBJ1-1; D is undetermined. Germline-derived CDR1 and CDR2 are LNHDA and SQIVND (reference sequence). The CDR3 has 11 residues. Trimming took off 9 bases at V and 6 bases at J, with 11 bases between the two ends. CDR3 in amino acids: CASLLGAEAFF. The CDR3, as DNA: TGTGCCAGCCTTTTAGGCGCTGAAGCTTTCTTT.

This rearrangement joins TRBV5-6 to TRBJ2-5; a weak D match, TRBD1 (6 bases). Germline CDR1 and CDR2: SGHDT and YYEEEE. This CDR3 is built from 13 residues. Deletions cut 1 base from V and 5 bases from J, with 9 bases between. CDR3 nucleotides: TGTGCCAGCAGCTTGACAGGGTTTGAGACCCAGTACTTC. It translates to CASSLTGFETQYF.

This chain connects TRBV6-5 to TRBJ1-6; no definite D call. The CDR3 totals 13 residues. Trimming left V 6 bases short and J 6 bases short, with 9 bases between. The V gene's germline CDR1 is MNHEY and CDR2 SVGAGI. CDR3 residues: CASRYQTNSPLHF. The CDR3 nucleotides read TGTGCCAGCAGATACCAGACTAATTCACCCCTCCACTTT.

The chain is built from TRBV7-9 and TRBJ2-7; 9 bases map to TRBD2. This CDR3 is built from 15 residues. Trimming took 5 bases from V and 0 from J; bases not matched to a gene: 5. The germline V gene encodes CDR1 SEHNR and CDR2 FQNEAQ (reference sequence). CDR3 sequence: CASSASGALSYEQYF. CDR3 sequence (DNA): TGTGCCAGCAGCGCTAGCGGGGCCCTCTCCTACGAGCAGTACTTC.

This sequence joins TRBV7-3 and TRBJ2-3; D might be TRBD2 (6 bases). CDR3 length: 16 amino acids. V gave up 2 bases and J gave up 2 bases, with 14 bases separating them. The germline gives CDR1 SGHTA, CDR2 FQGTGA. In nucleotides, the CDR3 is TGTGCCAGCAGCTTAGGAGGTAGCGGTCACACAGATACGCAGTATTTT. It yields the protein CASSLGGSGHTDTQYF.

This chain uses TRBV5-1 with TRBJ2-2; 7 bases fit TRBD2. CDR3 length: 14 amino acids. With 3 bases clipped from V and 6 bases from J, the junction kept 5 bases outside the gene matches. Germline CDR1 SGHRS, CDR2 YFSETQ. The CDR3 protein is CASSWGGSPGELFF. The CDR3 DNA is TGCGCCAGCAGCTGGGGAGGGTCCCCCGGGGAGCTGTTTTTT.

This clone has only one observation. J is TRBJ1-1 and V is TRBV7-9, with D unresolved. The CDR3 consists of 12 residues. Germline assignment: CDR1 SEHNR and CDR2 FQNEAQ (reference sequence). V lost 1 base and J lost 4, with 4 bases in between. CDR3 nucleotides: TGTGCCAGCAGCTTAGTAAGCACTGAAGCTTTCTTT. It yields the protein CASSLVSTEAFF. The full variable domain, rest sourced from reference TRBV7-9 and TRBJ1-1, is DTGVSQNPRHKITKRGQNVTFRCDPISEHNRLYWYRQTLGQGPEFLTYFQNEAQLEKSRLLSDRFSAERPKGSFSTLEIQRTEQGDSAMYLCASSLVSTEAFFGQGTRLTVV.

The chain combines TRBV5-1 with TRBJ2-7, with D uncertain. Germline-derived CDR1 and CDR2 are SGHRS and YFSETQ. V lost 4 bases and J 3 bases, leaving 17 bases between the germline ends. The CDR3 extends over 15 amino acids. The chain's CDR3 is CASSPGFGLNYEQYF. In DNA form, the CDR3 reads TGCGCCAGCAGCCCAGGATTCGGGCTAAACTACGAGCAGTACTTC.

The genes are TRBV7-9 and TRBJ2-7; 7 bases are shared with TRBD1. Germline V lookup: CDR1 SEHNR, CDR2 FQNEAQ (reference sequence). V shed 5 bases, J shed 6 bases, and the junction held 7 bases outside the gene matches. CDR3 length: 13 amino acids. CDR3 protein: CASSHSTGREQYF. CDR3 bases: TGTGCCAGCAGCCATTCGACAGGGCGCGAGCAGTACTTC.

The chain couples TRBV29-1 to TRBJ2-5; 9 bases are a match to TRBD2. Matching the DNA end better, TRBJ2-7 makes the J call doubtful. Germline V gene sequence: CDR1 SQVTM, CDR2 ANQGSEA. This CDR3 has 14 amino acids. The CDR3 DNA is TGCAGCGTTGTACTAGCGGGCCTCTCCTACGAGCAGTACTTC. Translation: CSVVLAGLSYEQYF.

The chain recombines TRBV4-2 with TRBJ1-1; 7 bases fit TRBD1. J lost 1 base, V lost 6 bases, and 5 bases had no gene match. Germline V gene lookup returns CDR1 LGHNA and CDR2 YNFKEQ. The CDR3 has 14 residues. DNA for the CDR3: TGTGCCAGCAGTCTAAGGACAGGGAACACTGAAGCTTTCTTT. It encodes CASSLRTGNTEAFF.

The genes are TRBV7-2 and TRBJ2-3; D is unclear. CDR3 length: 14 residues. Trimming left V 5 bases short and J 0 bases short, with 9 bases between. From germline, CDR1 is SGHTA and CDR2 FQGNSA. This CDR3 is CASSPDSSTDTQYF. CDR3 nucleotides: TGTGCCAGCAGCCCGGATAGTAGCACAGATACGCAGTATTTT.

Of note for this clone: The junction departs from the called germline gene at one end, perhaps through a read error. This CDR3 is CASSPGVRSRGTQYF. The CDR3 DNA reads as TGTGCTAGCAGCCCTGGAGTCCGTTCTAGGGGGACCCAGTACTTC. The gene calls are TRBV7-7 and TRBJ2-5, with D maybe TRBD1 (5 bases). CDR3 length equals 15 residues. Germline CDR1 reads SSHAT; CDR2 reads FNYEAQ (reference sequence).

The V gene is TRBV10-3, the J gene TRBJ2-3, with TRBD1 identical over 7 bases. CDR1 and CDR2 (germline): ENHRY, SYGVKD. Trimming at V came to 3 bases and at J to 0 bases, leaving 9 bases not matched to a gene. This CDR3 has 17 amino acids. CDR3: CAISDSLGGISTDTQYF. The CDR3 coding sequence is TGTGCCATCAGTGACTCATTAGGGGGCATTAGCACAGATACGCAGTATTTT.

The rearrangement uses TRBV6-4 and TRBJ1-2; D gene ambiguous. Germline V CDR1 and CDR2: MRHNA, SNTAGT. The CDR3 consists of 14 residues. The V end lost 7 bases, the J end lost 0 bases, and 12 bases lay between the germline ends. CDR3 residues: CASTHPTANYGYTF. The DNA of the CDR3 is TGTGCCAGCACCCACCCCACAGCTAACTATGGCTACACCTTC.

V is TRBV10-3 and J is TRBJ2-2; perhaps TRBD1 as D (5 bases). CDR1 ENHRY and CDR2 SYGVKD come from the germline V gene. V lost 6 bases and J lost 1, with 6 bases in between. CDR3 size: 13 residues. The CDR3 loop is CAIRQENTGELFF. The CDR3 DNA reads TGTGCCATCAGACAGGAGAACACCGGGGAGCTGTTTTTT.

The chain recombines TRBV29-1 with TRBJ2-2; D is unresolved. V was cut by 7 bases and J by 7 bases, with 19 bases left in between. The germline gives CDR1 SQVTM, CDR2 ANQGSEA. The CDR3 contains 14 residues. This CDR3 reads CSAERREHSGELFF. CDR3 coding DNA: TGCAGCGCCGAAAGAAGGGAACACAGCGGGGAGCTGTTTTTT.

V gene TRBV18 combines with J gene TRBJ2-1; no definite D call. Looked up from germline, CDR1 is KGHSH and CDR2 is LQKENI. The CDR3 covers 14 residues. V shed 0 bases and J shed 4 bases, with 7 bases lying between them. The CDR3 is CASSPPVKYNEQFF. CDR3 sequence (DNA): TGTGCCAGCTCACCACCGGTAAAATACAATGAGCAGTTCTTC.

This clone has more than one count but fewer than ten. The rearrangement uses TRBV6-6 and TRBJ2-1; TRBD2 agrees at 7 bases. Trimming removed 8 bases from V and 6 bases from J; junction bases left unmatched: 7. Germline V lookup: CDR1 MNHNY, CDR2 SVGAGI (reference sequence). The CDR3 loop spans 13 amino acids. The CDR3 region is CASGSGGVNEQFF. Here the CDR3 DNA reads TGTGCCAGCGGGTCGGGAGGCGTCAATGAGCAGTTCTTC.

This clone was picked up one time. This chain links TRBV20-1 with TRBJ2-5, with D hard to call. Germline values: CDR1 DFQATT, CDR2 SNEGSKA (reference sequence). V was shortened by 0 bases and J by 11 bases, with 7 bases between the two germline ends. This CDR3 has 10 residues. As DNA, the CDR3 is TGCAGTGCTAGAGAAGAGGAGCAGTACTTC. Translating gives CSAREEEQYF.

The rearrangement links TRBV5-1 to TRBJ1-2; the D gene is possibly TRBD1 (5 bases). V was cut by 3 bases and J by 1 base, with 7 bases left in between. Looked up from germline, CDR1 is SGHRS and CDR2 is YFSETQ. The CDR3 sequence is 13 residues long. The chain's CDR3 is CASSSTVNYGYTF. CDR3 DNA: TGCGCCAGCAGCTCGACAGTTAACTATGGCTACACCTTC.

The J gene is TRBJ2-2, the V gene TRBV7-6; D unclear. Trimming left V 3 bases short and J 7 bases short, with 18 bases between. Germline CDR1 SGHVS, CDR2 FNYEAQ. This CDR3 region has 16 residues. CDR3 sequence (DNA): TGTGCCAGCAGCTTGAGCTGGACCCTTGCCGGCGGGGAGCTGTTTTTT. Residues: CASSLSWTLAGGELFF.

The V call is TRBV6-1, the J call TRBJ2-1, with TRBD2 identical over 11 bases. The CDR3 length is 15 residues. The V gene end was trimmed by 6 bases and the J gene end by 4 bases; junction bases not matched to a gene: 5. Per germline, CDR1 MNHNS and CDR2 SASEGT. This chain's CDR3 is CASSLGTSGYNEQFF. The CDR3 nucleotides are TGTGCCAGCAGCCTCGGGACTAGCGGTTACAATGAGCAGTTCTTC.

The chain employs TRBV7-8 and TRBJ2-1; D might be TRBD1 or TRBD2, each matching 6 bases. Germline loops: CDR1 SGHVS, CDR2 FQNEAQ. The CDR3 is 16 residues long. V lost 5 bases to trimming and J lost 10 bases, with 24 bases between them. Here the CDR3 DNA reads TGTGCCAGCAGCCCCCGTTGGGGGGCAGTCGCAGGAGAGCAGTTCTTC. Amino acid sequence: CASSPRWGAVAGEQFF.

The rearrangement uses TRBV5-1 and TRBJ2-7; D perhaps matches TRBD1 (7 bases). V was trimmed by 0 bases and J by 6 bases, leaving 19 bases between them. From germline, CDR1 is SGHRS and CDR2 YFSETQ. CDR3 length equals 16 residues. CDR3 coding DNA: TGCGCCAGCAGCTTGGAAGTGACAGGGAGGATGGGCGAGCAGTACTTC. This sequence encodes CASSLEVTGRMGEQYF.

The chain uses TRBV6-1 and TRBJ1-5; TRBD1 matches at 8 bases. The CDR3 sequence is 19 residues long. V shed 2 bases and J 0 bases; nucleotides not matched to a gene: 12. CDR1 MNHNS and CDR2 SASEGT come from the germline V gene. The CDR3 nucleotides are TGTGCCAGCAGTGAAATACCGGGACAGGAGTTCTATAGCAATCAGCCCCAGCATTTT. Residues: CASSEIPGQEFYSNQPQHF.

The rearrangement links TRBV7-2 to TRBJ2-6, with D perhaps TRBD1 or TRBD2 (5 bases each). The CDR3 consists of 17 residues. Deletions cut 5 bases from V and 0 bases from J, with 14 bases between. CDR1 is SGHTA, CDR2 FQGNSA, per germline. CDR3 bases: TGTGCCAGCAGCACCGGGACGGTGAGCTCTGGGGCCAACGTCCTGACTTTC. It encodes CASSTGTVSSGANVLTF.

CDR3 in DNA: TGTGCCAGCAGATTAGAGGGGGGAAGCTCCTACGAGCAGTACTTC. Its translation: CASRLEGGSSYEQYF. This chain uses TRBV6-5 with TRBJ2-7; the D gene could be TRBD1 or TRBD2 (6 bases each). Between the trimmed V and J ends, which lost 6 bases and 0 bases, there was a span of 15 bases. This CDR3 is 15 amino acids long. From germline, CDR1 is MNHEY and CDR2 SVGAGI.

The V and J genes are TRBV29-1 and TRBJ1-1; D remains ambiguous. The CDR3 sequence is 13 residues long. Germline CDR1 is SQVTM and CDR2 is ANQGSEA. The germline V and J ends were trimmed by 6 bases and 3 bases, with 14 bases remaining between them. The DNA of the CDR3 is TGCAGCGTCGATCAGGACTTCTACACTGAAGCTTTCTTT. It yields the protein CSVDQDFYTEAFF.

This rearrangement joins TRBV7-8 to TRBJ2-1, with D perhaps TRBD2 (6 bases). The V and J ends lost 6 bases and 4 bases respectively, with 22 bases between them. The CDR3 totals 17 residues. Germline V gives CDR1 SGHVS, CDR2 FQNEAQ. CDR3 sequence: CASRKNTGLAQYNEQFF. The CDR3 nucleotides read TGTGCCAGCAGGAAGAATACGGGGCTAGCGCAATACAATGAGCAGTTCTTC.